The 21 T cell receptor beta chains presented below share a single source sample, sequenced in a study of CXCR3-negative and CXCR3-positive naive CD8 T cells. 5' RACE with UMI labels generated the TRB cDNA libraries. TCRdb derives one entry per CDR3 protein from the 5' RACE reads, leaving out DNA. Its clone listing holds approximately 6,500 distinct CDR3 sequences. What was sequenced was naive CXCR3- CD8+ T cells from blood. The subset was: CD45RO-CCR7+CD27+CD95- naive CD8+ T cells lacking CXCR3 (TNR3-). The receptors were sampled from a human donor in good health. Some clones in this sample may be carry-over from other donors' samples.

Considering frequency, this clonotype is medium-sized. This chain joins TRBV12-5 and TRBJ1-1; TCRdb calls TRBD1, which cannot be checked without DNA. This CDR3 has 17 amino acids. The germline gives CDR1 LGHNT, CDR2 FRNRAP. CDR3 protein: CASGWTRAPGEGTEAFF.

The V and J genes are TRBV5-1 and TRBJ2-5; TCRdb returns TRBD1, unconfirmable since there is no DNA. In germline, CDR1 is SGHRS, CDR2 YFSETQ. The CDR3 consists of 16 residues. CDR3 in amino acids: CASSTDSTDPQETQYF. Full variable domain (missing parts from reference TRBV5-1 and TRBJ2-5): KAGVTQTPRYLIKTRGQQVTLSCSPISGHRSVSWYQQTPGQGLQFLFEYFSETQRNKGNFPGRFSGRQFSNSRSEMNVSTLELGDSALYLCASSTDSTDPQETQYFGPGTRLLVL.

This chain links TRBV27 with TRBJ2-7; no DNA is available, so the TRBD2 call from TCRdb remains unchecked. Germline V gene data show CDR1 as MNHEY and CDR2 as SMNVEV (reference sequence). The CDR3 totals 15 residues. The CDR3 region is CASRVVGLPSYEQYF.

The chain employs TRBV11-3 and TRBJ2-2. The CDR3 is 11 residues long. Germline CDR1 reads SGHNT; CDR2 reads YENEEA. CDR3 sequence reads: CASTNTGELFF.

This clonotype is medium-sized by frequency. The chain is built from TRBV29-1 and TRBJ2-7. Germline CDR1 SQVTM, CDR2 ANQGSEA. The CDR3 sequence is 12 residues long. Here the CDR3 reads CSVEGRSYEQYF.

This chain links TRBV5-1 with TRBJ2-4. CDR3 length: 14 amino acids. Germline assignment: CDR1 SGHRS and CDR2 YFSETQ. Here the CDR3 reads CASSPGLAKNIQYF.

This clonotype is deemed medium-sized by its frequency. The chain is built from TRBV2 and TRBJ2-1; TCRdb returns TRBD2, unconfirmable since there is no DNA. From germline, CDR1 is SNHLY and CDR2 FYNNEI. CDR3 length equals 13 residues. This CDR3 reads CARRVPTYNEQFF.

This clonotype is labeled medium-sized based on frequency. The chain is built from TRBV11-2 and TRBJ2-2; as DNA is missing, the TRBD2 call by TCRdb cannot be tested. The CDR3 loop spans 17 amino acids. Germline V gives CDR1 SGHAT, CDR2 FQNNGV. CDR3 region: CASSPKWSIPATGELFF.

The chain uses TRBV5-6 and TRBJ2-7; TCRdb's assignment of TRBD2 cannot be checked, as there is no DNA. Germline CDR1 and CDR2: SGHDT and YYEEEE. The CDR3 loop spans 14 amino acids. The CDR3 reads CASSWDRSSDEQYF.

The CDR3 is CASSLAGGRDHEQYF. The V gene is TRBV5-1, the J gene TRBJ2-7; the D call of TRBD2 rests on TCRdb alone, since no DNA is present to check it. The CDR3 length is 15 residues. Germline assignment: CDR1 SGHRS and CDR2 YFSETQ. The complete variable domain, with remaining parts taken from reference TRBV5-1 and TRBJ2-7, reads KAGVTQTPRYLIKTRGQQVTLSCSPISGHRSVSWYQQTPGQGLQFLFEYFSETQRNKGNFPGRFSGRQFSNSRSEMNVSTLELGDSALYLCASSLAGGRDHEQYFGPGTRLTVT.

The chain couples TRBV2 to TRBJ2-1. CDR3 size: 13 residues. The V gene's germline CDR1 is SNHLY and CDR2 FYNNEI. This CDR3 is CAQQLGFNNEQFF.

The gene calls are TRBV25-1 and TRBJ1-1. This CDR3 comprises 11 residues. CDR1 MGHDK and CDR2 SYGVNS come from the germline V gene. CDR3 loop: CATIMNTEAFF.

The rearrangement links TRBV12-5 to TRBJ2-1; the TCRdb call, TRBD1, lacks DNA for checking. Germline CDR1 and CDR2: LGHNT and FRNRAP. CDR3 size: 15 residues. Here the CDR3 reads CDSGSPGQGYNEQFF.

By frequency, this clonotype registers medium-sized. The chain combines TRBV19 with TRBJ1-2. Germline CDR1 is LNHDA and CDR2 is SQIVND (reference sequence). The CDR3 has 15 amino acids. The CDR3 protein is CASSAGPISYSGYTF.

V usage is TRBV7-9 and J usage is TRBJ2-5. Germline CDR1 SEHNR, CDR2 FQNEAQ (reference sequence). The CDR3 extends over 16 amino acids. This CDR3 reads CASTDGPTGYQETQYF.

This clonotype is identified as medium-sized from frequency. The CDR3 here is CASSASGGQETQYF. The chain combines TRBV7-9 with TRBJ2-5. The germline V gene encodes CDR1 SEHNR and CDR2 FQNEAQ (reference sequence). This CDR3 is built from 14 residues.

The rearrangement links TRBV5-1 to TRBJ1-1. The CDR3 is 14 amino acids. Germline lookup yields CDR1 SGHRS and CDR2 YFSETQ. The CDR3 reads CASSLATLQDGAFF.

The V and J genes are TRBV21-1 and TRBJ1-5; TCRdb picks TRBD1, but there is no DNA to check that call. TRBV21-1 is deemed a pseudogene. The CDR3 contains 18 residues. CDR3 region: CASSPLMGTALSNQPQHF.

The chain carries TRBV10-3 and TRBJ2-7; TCRdb reports TRBD2, a call that lacks DNA to check it against. CDR1 ENHRY and CDR2 SYGVKD come from the germline V gene. The length of the CDR3 is 16 residues. The chain's CDR3 is CAISETTSGGAYEQYF.

The V gene is TRBV6-5, the J gene TRBJ2-1; as DNA is missing, the TRBD2 call by TCRdb cannot be tested. Per germline, CDR1 MNHEY and CDR2 SVGAGI. The CDR3 has 15 amino acids. The CDR3 protein is CASREGLDSYNEQFF.

CDR3 sequence: CSVLAESTDTQYF. The chain joins TRBV29-1 to TRBJ2-3. Germline assignment: CDR1 SQVTM and CDR2 ANQGSEA. The CDR3 consists of 13 residues.